These 30 T cell receptor beta chains originate from one sample sequenced in a study of cytomegalovirus exposure and HLA in healthy donors. The PCR ran on 60 Vbeta and 13 Jbeta primers. Repertoires were generated with immunoSEQ multiplex PCR, while TCRdb's copy carries only in-frame clones and drops some. The repertoire holds some 200,000 clones, with approximately 82% as singletons. Material for sequencing was PBMCs. The source of these receptors is a man between 18 and 35 years old in good health and CMV-seronegative.

With regard to this clone: Sequence at one end of the junction differs from germline and may be a read error. The chain has TRBV7-9 and TRBJ1-2; D possibly corresponds to TRBD1 (5 bases). The CDR3 extends over 15 amino acids. Germline V gene sequence: CDR1 SEHNR, CDR2 FQNEAQ (reference sequence). CDR3 protein: CSSSPAGGAGYGYTF. In DNA, the CDR3 is TGTTCCAGCAGCCCGGCGGGAGGGGCGGGCTATGGCTACACCTTC. The variable domain in full, completed from reference TRBV7-9 and TRBJ1-2, reads DTGVSQNPRHKITKRGQNVTFRCDPISEHNRLYWYRQTLGQGPEFLTYFQNEAQLEKSRLLSDRFSAERPKGSFSTLEIQRTEQGDSAMYLCSSSPAGGAGYGYTFGSGTRLTVV.

The chain recombines TRBV6-1 with TRBJ1-4, with D perhaps TRBD1 (5 bases). CDR3 length equals 14 residues. V dropped 3 bases and J dropped 10 bases, with 15 bases sitting between them. Germline V CDR1 and CDR2: MNHNS, SASEGT. The CDR3: CASSEPETGGKLFF. Written as DNA, the CDR3 is TGTGCCAGCAGTGAGCCTGAAACGGGGGGAAAACTGTTTTTT.

This clone was counted a single time. The CDR3 nucleotides read TGTGCCAGCAGTACTCCCCGCGGGACAGGGATCACCGGGGAGCTGTTTTTT. It translates to CASSTPRGTGITGELFF. The J gene is TRBJ2-2, the V gene TRBV27, with 9 bases identical to TRBD1. CDR3 length: 17 amino acids. Unmatched junction bases numbered 11, after V lost 5 bases and J lost 4 bases. Germline V gene lookup returns CDR1 MNHEY and CDR2 SMNVEV (reference sequence).

The chain has TRBV10-1 and TRBJ2-2; a weak D match, TRBD1 (5 bases). CDR3 length: 15 residues. V was trimmed by 5 bases and J by 4 bases, leaving 14 bases between them. Germline lookup yields CDR1 WNHNN and CDR2 SYGVQD (reference sequence). The CDR3 bases are TGCGCCAGCAGTTTCGACCCTAGGGGCACCGGGGAGCTGTTTTTT. Translating gives CASSFDPRGTGELFF.

Comments on this clone: This same CDR3 is encoded by further DNA sequences in the sample. The CDR3 nucleotides read TGTGCCAGCAGCTCGCAGGGGTACGAGCAGTACTTC. This sequence encodes CASSSQGYEQYF. The V gene is TRBV7-9, the J gene TRBJ2-7, with D perhaps TRBD1 (6 bases). From germline, CDR1 is SEHNR and CDR2 FQNEAQ (reference sequence). The CDR3 contains 12 residues. V was trimmed by 4 bases and J by 4 bases, leaving 8 bases between them. The full variable domain, rest sourced from reference TRBV7-9 and TRBJ2-7, is DTGVSQNPRHKITKRGQNVTFRCDPISEHNRLYWYRQTLGQGPEFLTYFQNEAQLEKSRLLSDRFSAERPKGSFSTLEIQRTEQGDSAMYLCASSSQGYEQYFGPGTRLTVT.

Remarks on this clone: The junction shows a germline mismatch at one end, possibly a read error. This chain uses TRBV6-1 with TRBJ2-7; 9 nucleotides align to TRBD2. Germline V lookup: CDR1 MNHNS, CDR2 SASEGT. The CDR3 has 13 residues. The CDR3 loop reads CASTPGLAGFRHF. In DNA, the CDR3 is TGTGCCAGCACCCCTGGGCTAGCGGGATTTAGACACTTC.

This chain links TRBV30 with TRBJ1-1; no clear D. The ends were cut back, 2 bases at V and 5 bases at J, with 6 bases in the middle. The germline gives CDR1 GTSNPN, CDR2 SVGIG (reference sequence). CDR3 length: 11 residues. The CDR3 region has the DNA TGTGCCTGGAGTAAGAGGACTGAAGCTTTCTTT. Its translation: CAWSKRTEAFF.

The count of this clone is one. This chain uses TRBV27 with TRBJ2-1; D unresolved. Germline loops: CDR1 MNHEY, CDR2 SMNVEV (reference sequence). The CDR3 contains 16 residues. V was clipped by 5 bases and J by 0 bases, with 14 bases between them. The CDR3 reads CASSPSGGSSYNEQFF. The CDR3 DNA sequence: TGTGCCAGCAGTCCCAGTGGCGGCAGCTCCTACAATGAGCAGTTCTTC.

The V gene is TRBV7-8, the J gene TRBJ2-7; TRBD2 matches 7 bases. The CDR3 is 13 amino acids. With 1 base clipped from V and 6 bases from J, the junction kept 3 bases outside the gene matches. Germline V lookup: CDR1 SGHVS, CDR2 FQNEAQ. The CDR3, as DNA: TGTGCCAGCAGCTTAGTTGGGGGGGGCGAGCAGTACTTC. This codes for CASSLVGGGEQYF.

CDR3 region: CASSPLTRTDTQYF. CDR3 in DNA: TGTGCCAGCAGCCCCCTAACCAGGACAGATACGCAGTATTTT. The J gene is TRBJ2-3, the V gene TRBV7-9; D unresolved. The V gene lost 5 bases and the J gene lost 3 bases, with 12 bases spanning the gap. The CDR3 spans 14 residues. Germline V gene data show CDR1 as SEHNR and CDR2 as FQNEAQ (reference sequence).

This chain uses TRBV15 with TRBJ1-1; TRBD1 might be the D (5 bases). Trimming shortened V by 5 bases and J by 0 bases, and 22 bases separated the two germline ends. Germline lookup yields CDR1 LNHNV and CDR2 YYDKDF (reference sequence). This CDR3 has 18 residues. In DNA, the CDR3 is TGTGCCACCAGCTCCCGACCAGGGAGGAAGGAAATGAACACTGAAGCTTTCTTT. Encoded protein: CATSSRPGRKEMNTEAFF.

This chain joins TRBV5-4 and TRBJ2-1; D ambiguous. This CDR3 has 11 residues. V lost 4 bases to trimming and J lost 8 bases, with 7 bases between them. CDR1 is SGHNT and CDR2 is YYREEE in the germline V gene (reference sequence). CDR3 nucleotides: TGTGCCAGCAGCCTTAACTATGAGCAGTTCTTC. Amino acid sequence: CASSLNYEQFF.

V is TRBV27 and J is TRBJ2-1; 9 positions agree with TRBD2. This CDR3 comprises 17 residues. Trimming at V came to 5 bases and at J to 7 bases, leaving 15 bases not matched to a gene. In germline, CDR1 is MNHEY, CDR2 SMNVEV (reference sequence). The CDR3 region has the DNA TGTGCCAGCAGTCTCCGCCTGGGGAGCGGGAGGTGGAATGAGCAGTTCTTC. It translates to CASSLRLGSGRWNEQFF.

The chain carries TRBV27 and TRBJ2-3; TRBD2 agrees at 11 bases. Germline V gene data show CDR1 as MNHEY and CDR2 as SMNVEV (reference sequence). With V trimmed by 0 bases and J by 4 bases, 3 bases remained unmatched. CDR3 size: 16 residues. CDR3 protein: CASSLSLAGGSDTQYF. CDR3 DNA: TGTGCCAGCAGTTTATCGCTAGCGGGAGGCTCAGATACGCAGTATTTT.

This clone was observed a few times. This sequence joins TRBV29-1 and TRBJ2-5, with 7 nucleotides matching TRBD2. CDR1 and CDR2 from the germline V gene are SQVTM and ANQGSEA. The CDR3 is made up of 15 amino acids. Germline trimming cut 4 bases from V and 5 bases from J; bases unmatched to any gene: 13. The CDR3, as DNA: TGCAGCGTTGGGAACGGGGGGAGGGGATTGGAGACCCAGTACTTC. This codes for CSVGNGGRGLETQYF.

V is TRBV28 and J is TRBJ2-1; 8 bases match TRBD2. This CDR3 has 15 amino acids. Germline V gene sequence: CDR1 MDHEN, CDR2 SYDVKM. Unmatched junction bases numbered 6, after V lost 3 bases and J lost 5 bases. CDR3 residues: CASSLSTSGHNEQFF. Here the CDR3 DNA reads TGTGCCAGCAGTTTGTCTACTAGCGGCCACAATGAGCAGTTCTTC.

In its sample, this clone was seen once. The V and J genes are TRBV5-1 and TRBJ2-3, with D maybe TRBD2 (6 bases). CDR3 length: 15 residues. Germline loops: CDR1 SGHRS, CDR2 YFSETQ. V lost 1 base and J lost 3, with 12 bases in between. The chain's CDR3 is CASSLRRGGTDTQYF. CDR3 coding DNA: TGCGCCAGCAGCTTGAGGCGGGGTGGAACAGATACGCAGTATTTT.

The chain links TRBV19 to TRBJ2-1, with D perhaps matching TRBD1 (6 bases). This CDR3 region has 14 residues. The V end lost 6 bases, the J end lost 6 bases, and 15 bases lay between the germline ends. From germline, CDR1 is LNHDA and CDR2 SQIVND (reference sequence). For the CDR3, the DNA is TGTGCCAGTAGGCCGGGACAAGGGGCCAATGAGCAGTTCTTC. It is translated as CASRPGQGANEQFF.

J is TRBJ1-4 and V is TRBV2; 9 positions match TRBD1. The CDR3 covers 15 residues. Germline V gene sequence: CDR1 SNHLY, CDR2 FYNNEI. V was clipped by 4 bases and J by 5 bases; unmatched bases: 5. The CDR3 nucleotides read TGTGCCAGCAGTGTGTCAGGGACAGGGAATGAAAAACTGTTTTTT. Residues: CASSVSGTGNEKLFF.

This clone came up a few times. The chain carries TRBV6-4 and TRBJ1-5; D is perhaps TRBD1 (6 bases). Per germline, CDR1 MRHNA and CDR2 SNTAGT. The ends were cut back, 6 bases at V and 0 bases at J, with 12 bases in the middle. The CDR3 totals 15 residues. The CDR3 DNA sequence: TGTGCCAGCAGCCCGACAGGCGGTAGCAATCAGCCCCAGCATTTT. Translating gives CASSPTGGSNQPQHF.

The CDR3 nucleotides read TGTGCCAGCAGTTACTCGTTGCAGTACGAGCAGTACTTC. Protein sequence: CASSYSLQYEQYF. The genes are TRBV6-5 and TRBJ2-7; D is ambiguous. Germline CDR1 and CDR2: MNHEY and SVGAGI. The germline V and J ends were trimmed by 0 bases and 4 bases, with 7 bases remaining between them. The CDR3 is 13 amino acids.

This chain links TRBV5-8 with TRBJ2-7, with 8 bases matching TRBD1. J gave up 1 base and V 4 bases, and 7 bases lay outside the gene matches. Germline V lookup: CDR1 SGHTS, CDR2 YDEGEE. This CDR3 is built from 15 residues. The CDR3 coding sequence is TGTGCCAGCAGCAAGGGACAGGCGGGATCCTACGAGCAGTACTTC. The encoded protein is CASSKGQAGSYEQYF. The full variable domain, completed using reference TRBV5-8 and TRBJ2-7, is EAGVTQSPTHLIKTRGQQATLRCSPISGHTSVYWYQQALGLGLQFLLWYDEGEERNRGNFPPRFSGRQFPNYSSELNVNALELEDSALYLCASSKGQAGSYEQYFGPGTRLTVT.

The V call is TRBV6-1, the J call TRBJ2-1; 7 nucleotides agree with TRBD1. The CDR3 is made up of 15 amino acids. V lost 2 bases and J lost 3; bases outside the gene matches: 4. Germline V gene sequence: CDR1 MNHNS, CDR2 SASEGT. The CDR3 DNA is TGTGCCAGCAGTGAAAGGGCAGGGGGCTACAATGAGCAGTTCTTC. Protein: CASSERAGGYNEQFF.

V gene TRBV7-9 combines with J gene TRBJ2-3; no clear D. V was shortened by 6 bases and J by 5 bases, with 18 bases between the two germline ends. The CDR3 contains 15 residues. CDR1 and CDR2 (germline): SEHNR, FQNEAQ (reference sequence). CDR3 bases: TGTGCCAGCAGTCCCTTTACCCCCCCTATAGATACGCAGTATTTT. Translated, it gives CASSPFTPPIDTQYF.

The rearrangement uses TRBV4-2 and TRBJ2-5; 13 bases align to TRBD2. The J call may be incorrect, as the DNA end agrees better with TRBJ2-7. Germline values: CDR1 LGHNA, CDR2 YNFKEQ. The CDR3 has 16 amino acids. The CDR3 here is CASSQVRTSGSYEQYF. As DNA, the CDR3 is TGTGCCAGCAGCCAAGTAAGGACTAGCGGGAGCTACGAGCAGTACTTC.

This chain connects TRBV5-4 to TRBJ2-5; weak D call: TRBD2 (6 bases). Matching the DNA end better, TRBJ2-7 makes the J call doubtful. The CDR3 runs to 15 residues. Germline values: CDR1 SGHNT, CDR2 YYREEE (reference sequence). The CDR3 region has the DNA TGTGCCAGCAGCTTGGACGGGAGTGGATACTACGAGCAGTACTTC. Translated, it gives CASSLDGSGYYEQYF.

Only a few counts were recorded for this clone. CDR3 DNA: TGTGCCAGCAGCGTAGGGGTAGCCCCCTATGGCTACACCTTC. Encoded protein: CASSVGVAPYGYTF. The chain joins TRBV9 to TRBJ1-2; D gene ambiguous. Deletions cut 0 bases from V and 4 bases from J, with 10 bases between. The CDR3 totals 14 residues. Germline CDR1 reads SGDLS; CDR2 reads YYNGEE.

The chain has TRBV11-2 and TRBJ2-5, with D maybe TRBD1 (6 bases). The length of the CDR3 is 13 residues. CDR1 is SGHAT, CDR2 FQNNGV, per germline. V shed 3 bases and J shed 2 bases, with 7 bases lying between them. The chain's CDR3 is CASSFDRQETQYF. For the CDR3, the DNA is TGTGCCAGCAGCTTTGACAGGCAAGAGACCCAGTACTTC. Full variable domain (rest looked up from reference TRBV11-2 and TRBJ2-5): EAGVAQSPRYKIIEKRQSVAFWCNPISGHATLYWYQQILGQGPKLLIQFQNNGVVDDSQLPKDRFSAERLKGVDSTLKIQPAKLEDSAVYLCASSFDRQETQYFGPGTRLLVL.

The J gene is TRBJ1-1, the V gene TRBV4-1; D unclear. The CDR3 has 14 amino acids. Trimming removed 3 bases from V and 0 bases from J, with 8 bases in between. In germline, CDR1 is MGHRA, CDR2 YSYEKL. CDR3 sequence: CASSHRGLNTEAFF. The CDR3 region has the DNA TGCGCCAGCAGCCACCGCGGCCTGAACACTGAAGCTTTCTTT.

This chain uses TRBV12-5 with TRBJ2-5; 9 positions match TRBD2. Judging by the DNA end, TRBJ2-7 fits better; the J call may be wrong. The CDR3 spans 14 residues. Germline V gives CDR1 LGHNT, CDR2 FRNRAP. The CDR3 DNA reads as TGTGCTAGTGGTTGGAGCGGGAGGAACAACGAGCAGTACTTC. Protein product: CASGWSGRNNEQYF.